The rows below give T cell receptor beta chains drawn from one sample of a study of shared clonotypes between healthy human individuals. The method was immunoSEQ multiplex PCR; TCRdb's version includes in-frame clones alone and lacks a portion of them. The sample lists 2 million to 2.5 million clones; around 95% were seen once. The sequencing input was naive CD4+ T cells sorted from blood. These TCRs come from a man aged 18 to 29 in good health. Each CDR3 is given with its conserved first and last residue. The D gene is left open where the match is weak. Expanded clones are given a class, and other clones once, few, many or no size at all.

>TRBJ2-5|TRBV5-1|TRBD2|once|15
CASSLLAVTQETQYF
TGCGCCAGCAGCTTACTAGCGGTGACACAAGAGACCCAGTACTTC
>TRBJ1-4|TRBV28|TRBD1|once|14
CASRRQGGNEKLFF
TGTGCCAGCAGAAGACAGGGGGGTAATGAAAAACTGTTTTTT
>TRBJ2-6|TRBV4-1|NA|NA|17
CASSHQKGGAGANVLTF
TGCGCCAGCAGCCATCAAAAAGGGGGGGCTGGGGCCAACGTCCTGACTTTC
>TRBJ2-7|TRBV11-2|TRBD1|NA|14
CASSSGDRGLEQYF
TGTGCCAGCAGCTCAGGGGACAGGGGTCTCGAGCAGTACTTC
>TRBJ1-2|TRBV5-5|NA|NA|15
CASSRTGDTYYGYTF
TGTGCCAGCAGCAGAACAGGCGACACTTACTATGGCTACACCTTC
>TRBJ2-3|TRBV6-6|TRBD2|NA|13
CASRSGGPDTQYF
TGTGCCAGCAGGAGCGGGGGACCAGATACGCAGTATTTT
>TRBJ1-2|TRBV28|NA|NA|14
CASMGEGRNYGYTF
TGTGCCAGCATGGGGGAGGGGAGGAACTATGGCTACACCTTC
>TRBJ1-2|TRBV6-5|NA|NA|15
CASSLRDRPNYGYTF
TGTGCCAGCAGTCTTAGGGACCGCCCGAACTATGGCTACACCTTC
>TRBJ2-2|TRBV5-1|TRBD1|NA|14
CASSLDRGAGELFF
TGCGCCAGCAGCTTGGACAGGGGAGCCGGGGAGCTGTTTTTT
>TRBJ1-1|TRBV5-1|NA|NA|15
CASSPNTGEDTEAFF
TGCGCCAGCAGCCCTAACACCGGAGAGGACACTGAAGCTTTCTTT
>TRBJ2-5|TRBV9|NA|NA|13
CASSVGWQETQYF
TGTGCCAGCAGCGTAGGGTGGCAAGAGACCCAGTACTTC
>TRBJ1-2|TRBV28|NA|NA|15
CASSPPGAANYGYTF
TGTGCCAGCAGTCCCCCCGGGGCCGCTAACTATGGCTACACCTTC
>TRBJ1-3|TRBV10-3|NA|NA|16
CAISERGLSSGNTIYF
TGTGCCATCAGTGAGAGGGGACTGAGCTCTGGAAACACCATATATTTT
>TRBJ2-7|TRBV7-9|TRBD2|NA|11
CASSQGLEEYF
TGTGCCAGCAGCCAAGGACTAGAGGAGTACTTC
>TRBJ2-2|TRBV9|NA|NA|17
CASSVAVASANTGELFF
TGTGCCAGCAGCGTAGCGGTTGCCAGCGCGAACACCGGGGAGCTGTTTTTT
>TRBJ2-5|TRBV2|TRBD2|few|14
CASSPGTSGETQYF
TGTGCCAGCAGCCCCGGGACTAGCGGGGAGACCCAGTACTTC
>TRBJ2-3|TRBV6-6|TRBD2|NA|15
CASSYRASGTDTQYF
TGTGCCAGCAGTTACCGCGCTAGCGGAACAGATACGCAGTATTTT
>TRBJ2-7|TRBV28|NA|NA|13
CASSPGRRYEQYF
TGTGCCAGCTCCCCGGGACGGCGCTACGAGCAGTACTTC
>TRBJ1-4|TRBV5-8|NA|NA|11
CASSGWTHQLF
TGTGCCAGCAGCGGGTGGACACATCAACTTTTT
>TRBJ2-7|TRBV2|NA|NA|14
CASSESTGRSEQYF
TGTGCCAGCAGTGAATCTACAGGGAGGAGCGAGCAGTACTTC
>TRBJ2-5|TRBV10-2|TRBD2|NA|15
CASSEYGLAGETQYF
TGCGCCAGCAGTGAGTATGGACTAGCGGGGGAGACCCAGTACTTC
>TRBJ1-5|TRBV25-1|NA|NA|12
CASSRGNQPQHF
TGTGCCAGCAGTAGGGGAAATCAGCCCCAGCATTTT
>TRBJ1-5|TRBV5-1|NA|NA|15
CASSLPKSSNQPQHF
TGCGCCAGCAGCCTCCCCAAGAGCAGCAATCAGCCCCAGCATTTT
>TRBJ2-5|TRBV19|TRBD1|NA|14
CASSTQGFLGTQYF
TGTGCCAGTAGCACACAGGGGTTCTTGGGGACCCAGTACTTC
>TRBJ2-7|TRBV5-8|TRBD2|once|15
CASSRGVAGVYEQYF
TGTGCCAGCAGCCGGGGAGTAGCGGGAGTCTACGAGCAGTACTTC
>TRBJ2-7|TRBV18|NA|NA|14
CASSPLATTYEQYF
TGTGCCAGCTCACCACTTGCAACGACCTACGAGCAGTACTTC
>TRBJ2-4|TRBV18|NA|NA|17
CASSPQETRTWRNIQYF
TGTGCCAGCTCACCACAGGAAACACGAACCTGGAGGAACATTCAGTACTTC
>TRBJ1-2|TRBV27|NA|once|15
CASSLSLGRGQGYTF
TGTGCCAGCAGTTTATCGTTGGGTAGGGGCCAAGGCTACACCTTC
>TRBJ2-5|TRBV27|TRBD1|NA|14
CASSIRTGQETQYF
TGTGCCAGCAGTATCCGGACAGGTCAAGAGACCCAGTACTTC
>TRBJ1-5|TRBV7-6|NA|NA|15
CATSAGTNSNQPQHF
TGTGCCACCAGCGCGGGGACAAATAGCAATCAGCCCCAGCATTTT